This is a list of T cell receptor beta chains from one sample in a study of vaccination effects on CD4 cells after COVID-19. Sequencing used immunoSEQ multiplex PCR; TCRdb keeps in-frame clones, though not all of them. The repertoire holds 26,000 or so clones, about four fifths seen once, with more than 15% in the top ten. For these receptors, no antigen is known. This specimen was CD4+ T cells from PBMCs cultured with HCoV-NL63 spike peptides, taken before COVID-19 vaccination. These receptors came from a human donor who had a prior SARS-CoV-2 infection. The CDR3 runs from the conserved cysteine through the conserved F or W. The order of the fields is V gene, J gene, CDR3 length, D gene, clone size, CDR3 protein, CDR3 DNA. The D gene is left open where the match is weak. For some rows the clone size is stated as once, few or many, or as a class when expanded; others skip it.

TRBV19	TRBJ1-6	15	NA	few	CASKLSRARNSPLHF	TGTGCCAGTAAACTCTCCAGGGCAAGGAATTCACCCCTCCACTTT
TRBV12-5	TRBJ1-1	17	NA	NA	CASGPEPDPWGGTEAFF	TGTGCTAGTGGTCCGGAACCGGACCCCTGGGGAGGAACTGAAGCTTTCTTT
TRBV28	TRBJ1-5	13	NA	few	CASSEDGYQPQHF	TGTGCCAGCAGCGAGGACGGTTATCAGCCCCAGCATTTT
TRBV7-6	TRBJ2-1	16	NA	NA	CASSLEAGSSYNEQFF	TGTGCCAGCAGCTTAGAGGCGGGGAGCTCCTACAATGAGCAGTTCTTC
TRBV2	TRBJ2-2	14	TRBD2	NA	CASRTSPNGGELFF	TGTGCCAGCAGGACTAGCCCCAACGGGGGGGAGCTGTTTTTT
TRBV2	TRBJ2-3	14	TRBD2	NA	CASSALAGGREQYF	TGTGCCAGCAGTGCCCTAGCGGGAGGGCGAGAGCAGTATTTT
TRBV2	TRBJ1-4	17	NA	NA	CASSELVSLATNEKLFF	TGTGCCAGCAGTGAACTTGTATCCCTTGCAACTAATGAAAAACTGTTTTTT
TRBV5-1	TRBJ1-2	14	TRBD1	once	CASSLTDRDYGYTF	TGCGCCAGCAGCTTGACCGACAGGGATTATGGCTACACCTTC
TRBV7-3	TRBJ2-1	15	TRBD2	NA	CASSLTSGGANEQFF	TGTGCCAGCAGCTTGACTAGCGGGGGGGCCAATGAGCAGTTCTTC
TRBV30	TRBJ2-1	12	NA	NA	CAWDDSYNEQFF	TGTGCCTGGGACGACTCCTACAATGAGCAGTTCTTC
TRBV11-3	TRBJ2-7	15	NA	NA	CASSYSLTGTYEQYF	TGTGCCAGCAGTTACTCGCTTACGGGAACCTACGAGCAGTACTTC